This T cell receptor (beta chain) was captured by sequencing in a study of neurological immune-mediated disorders. Overall study findings and caveats: It was the repertoires of 18 of 34 multiple sclerosis patients that phylogenetic grouping placed in one related-CDR3 cluster, which is a possible signature. Association with the multiple sclerosis repertoire cluster was not found for any clinical or MRI feature. Because no CDR3 amino acid sequences were shared across subjects by expanded clones, private repertoires were suggested in all groups.

The CDR3 has 13 residues. CDR1 SGHRS and CDR2 YFSETQ come from the germline V gene. V gave up 4 bases and J gave up 5 bases, with 10 bases separating them. This clonotype has at least ten counts. What it recognizes is unknown. The cDNA was synthesized by means of template-switch 5'RACE, which was carried out with 10-nucleotide random UMIs. TCRdb passed the 5' RACE reads through MiXCR, listing each CDR3 protein once. The sample consists of tens of thousands of distinct CDR3 sequences, around 3% of them appearing once. The specimen was PBMCs. The rearrangement links TRBV5-1 to TRBJ2-1, with D maybe TRBD2 (5 bases). The receptor's source is a man aged 35 to 55 with multiple sclerosis. CDR3 residues: CASSLGGHNEQFF. The CDR3 region has the DNA TGCGCCAGCAGCCTTGGAGGACACAATGAGCAGTTCTTC.